The subject of this entry is one T cell receptor beta chain. The junction does not match germline at one end; this may be a read error. The sample comes from a study of early T cells in non-severe SARS-CoV-2 infection. CDR1 LGHNT and CDR2 FRNRAP come from the germline V gene. The length of the CDR3 is 17 residues. TCRdb fed the 5' RACE reads into MiXCR, producing one record per CDR3 protein. The table lists approximately 43,000 distinct CDR3 sequences, roughly 6.6% of them singletons. The chain couples TRBV12-5 to TRBJ1-1; TRBD1 is a possible D gene (6 bases). This TCR derives from an adult who was a healthcare worker with PCR-confirmed SARS-CoV-2 infection or an uninfected control (not recorded which). Sequencing used whole blood. The CDR3 DNA sequence: TGTGCTAGTGGTTTGGTACCGCTAACAGGGAAACCCACTGAAGCTCTCTTT. Amino acid sequence: CASGLVPLTGKPTEALF.